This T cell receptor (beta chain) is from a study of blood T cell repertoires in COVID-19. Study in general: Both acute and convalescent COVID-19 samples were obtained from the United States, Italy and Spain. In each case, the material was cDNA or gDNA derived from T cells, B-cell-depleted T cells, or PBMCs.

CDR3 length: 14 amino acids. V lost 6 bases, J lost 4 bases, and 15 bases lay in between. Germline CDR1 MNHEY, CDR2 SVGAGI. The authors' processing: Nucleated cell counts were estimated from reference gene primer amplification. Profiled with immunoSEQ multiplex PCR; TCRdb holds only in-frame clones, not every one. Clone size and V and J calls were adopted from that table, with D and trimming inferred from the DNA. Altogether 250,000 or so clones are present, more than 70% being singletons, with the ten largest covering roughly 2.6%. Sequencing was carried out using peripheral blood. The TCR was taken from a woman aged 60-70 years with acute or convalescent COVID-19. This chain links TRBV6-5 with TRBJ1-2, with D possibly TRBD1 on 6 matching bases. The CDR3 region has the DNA TGTGCCAGCAGGGGCATGACAGGAGGCTATGGCTACACCTTC. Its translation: CASRGMTGGYGYTF.